The rows below give T cell receptor beta chains drawn from one sample of a study of molecular identifiers for immune sequencing clone quantification. One entry per CDR3 protein, called by TCRdb with MiXCR from the PCR reads. Among some 580,000 distinct CDR3 sequences listed, over 25% were seen once. The sequencing input was naive CD8+ T cells from blood, with Jurkat cell RNA spiked in. Receptor source: a human donor in good health. Some libraries in this study had Jurkat cell RNA spiked in. CDR3s include the opening cysteine and the closing phenylalanine or tryptophan. The order of the fields is V gene, J gene, clone size, D gene, CDR3 length, CDR3 DNA, CDR3 protein. D genes are given only for firm matches. Rows give clone size only sometimes, using once, few, many, or a class for an expanded clone.

TRBV9,TRBJ2-3,many,TRBD2,15,TGTGCCAGCAGCCTTGGCGGGAGAAGCACAGATACGCAGTATTTT,CASSLGGRSTDTQYF
TRBV29-1,TRBJ2-7,.,TRBD1,13,TGCAGCGTTGAGGGACAGGGTGGCTACGAGCAGTACTTC,CSVEGQGGYEQYF
TRBV13,TRBJ1-1,many,.,13,TGTGCCAGCAGCCGACAGGCGGGGGCTGAAGCTTTCTTT,CASSRQAGAEAFF
TRBV4-3,TRBJ2-7,many,.,15,TGCGCCAGCAGCCAAGATTACCTACTGGGGTACGAGCAGTACTTC,CASSQDYLLGYEQYF
TRBV27,TRBJ2-2,.,TRBD2,15,TGTGCCAGCAGTTTTGGACTAGCGTACACCGGGGAGCTGTTTTTT,CASSFGLAYTGELFF
TRBV28,TRBJ1-2,.,.,14,TGTGCCAGCAGTTTGTCAAGGGCAGGGTCTGGCTACACCTTC,CASSLSRAGSGYTF
TRBV15,TRBJ2-2,.,TRBD1,17,TGTGCCACCAGCAGAGATCTGGGACAGGGGATCACCGGGGAGCTGTTTTTT,CATSRDLGQGITGELFF
TRBV19,TRBJ1-5,few,.,14,TGTGCCAGTAGTATTGGGCTAACAGGTCAGCCCCAGCATTTT,CASSIGLTGQPQHF
TRBV5-6,TRBJ2-3,.,.,14,TGTGCCAGCAGCCCCGAGAACGTGGCAGATACGCAGTATTTT,CASSPENVADTQYF
TRBV21-1,TRBJ1-3,.,.,17,TGTGCCAGCAGCAAAGGAGGGACAGGGGTCTCTGGAAACACCATATATTTT,CASSKGGTGVSGNTIYF
TRBV6-1,TRBJ1-2,many,.,17,TGTGCCAGCAGTGAAGCGAGAGTAATTGAAGATAACTATGGCTACACCTTC,CASSEARVIEDNYGYTF
TRBV7-8,TRBJ2-3,few,.,16,TGTGCCAGCAGCTCCTCGACGTGGTATGGGGCAGATAAGCAGTATTTT,CASSSSTWYGADKQYF
TRBV28,TRBJ2-6,many,.,15,TGTGCCAGCAGTTCAAGAGGTGGCGGGGCCAACGTCCTGACTTTC,CASSSRGGGANVLTF
TRBV30,TRBJ2-5,many,.,16,TGTGCCTGGAGTGAGCCGTATAGCAGTATCCAAGAGACCCAGTACTTC,CAWSEPYSSIQETQYF
TRBV5-1,TRBJ1-5,many,.,15,TGCGCCAGCAGCTTGGCAGGGTATAGCAATCAGCCCCAGCATTTT,CASSLAGYSNQPQHF
TRBV25-1,TRBJ2-1,.,TRBD2,19,TGTGCCAGCAGTGAAAGATTCCCCCATAGCGGGGACCTCTACAATGAGCAGTTCTTC,CASSERFPHSGDLYNEQFF
TRBV12-3/TRBV12-4,TRBJ2-2,.,.,15,TGTGCCAGCAGAGACACTATTATGAACACCAGGGAGCTGGTTTTT,CASRDTIMNTRELVF
TRBV29-1,TRBJ2-7,many,.,11,TGCAGCGGGAGCTGGAGGTACGAGCAGTACTTC,CSGSWRYEQYF
TRBV20-1,TRBJ2-5,few,.,15,TGCAGTGCCAGGGAGCGAGTCCCTGGAGGAGAGACCCAGTACTTC,CSARERVPGGETQYF
TRBV12-3/TRBV12-4,TRBJ2-1,many,.,14,TGTGCCAGCAGTTTGGCTGGCTACCGCGATGAGCAGTTCTTC,CASSLAGYRDEQFF
TRBV6-1,TRBJ2-2,.,TRBD1,15,TGTGCCAGCGCCTGGGACAGAAAGAGCACCGGGGAGCTGTTTTTT,CASAWDRKSTGELFF
TRBV30,TRBJ1-3,.,.,13,TGTGCCTCCCTGGACAGCCCTGGAAACACCATATATTTT,CASLDSPGNTIYF